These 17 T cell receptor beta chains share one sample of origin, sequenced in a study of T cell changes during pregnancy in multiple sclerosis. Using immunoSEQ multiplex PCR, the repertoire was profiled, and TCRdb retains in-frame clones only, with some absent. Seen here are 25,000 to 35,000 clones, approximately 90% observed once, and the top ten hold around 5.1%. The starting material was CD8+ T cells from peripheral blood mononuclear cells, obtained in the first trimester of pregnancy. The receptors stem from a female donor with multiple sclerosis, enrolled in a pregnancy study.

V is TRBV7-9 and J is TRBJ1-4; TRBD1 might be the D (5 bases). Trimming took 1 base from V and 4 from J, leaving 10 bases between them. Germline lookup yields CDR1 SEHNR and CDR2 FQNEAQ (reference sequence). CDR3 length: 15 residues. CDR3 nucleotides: TGTGCCAGCAGCTTAGGGGGCACGAGTAATGAAAAACTGTTTTTT. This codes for CASSLGGTSNEKLFF.

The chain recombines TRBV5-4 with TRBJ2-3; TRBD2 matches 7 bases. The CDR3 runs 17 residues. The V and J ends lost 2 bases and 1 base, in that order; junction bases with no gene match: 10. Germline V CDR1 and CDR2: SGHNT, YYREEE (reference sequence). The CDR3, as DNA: TGTGCCAGCAGCTTCCGGGGGAGGGCCGGGGGCACAGATACGCAGTATTTT. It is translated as CASSFRGRAGGTDTQYF.

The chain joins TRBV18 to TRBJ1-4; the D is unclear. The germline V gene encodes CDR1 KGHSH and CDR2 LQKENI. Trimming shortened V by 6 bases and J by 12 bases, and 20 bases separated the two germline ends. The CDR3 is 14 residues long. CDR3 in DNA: TGTGCCAGCTCGCGACTTAGAGGAAGGAGGGAACTGTTTTTT. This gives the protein CASSRLRGRRELFF. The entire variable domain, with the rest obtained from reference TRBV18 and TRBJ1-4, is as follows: NAGVMQNPRHLVRRRGQEARLRCSPMKGHSHVYWYRQLPEEGLKFMVYLQKENIIDESGMPKERFSAEFPKEGPSILRIQQVVRGDSAAYFCASSRLRGRRELFFGSGTQLSVL.

The CDR3 nucleotides read TGTGCTAGTGGTTTGGACCGACAGGGGGCCTACAATGAGCAGTTCTTC. It specifies CASGLDRQGAYNEQFF. The chain links TRBV12-5 to TRBJ2-1, with 9 bases aligning to TRBD1. The J segment lost 2 bases and the V segment lost 1 base, leaving 3 bases of the junction unmatched. Germline lookup yields CDR1 LGHNT and CDR2 FRNRAP. This CDR3 has 16 amino acids.

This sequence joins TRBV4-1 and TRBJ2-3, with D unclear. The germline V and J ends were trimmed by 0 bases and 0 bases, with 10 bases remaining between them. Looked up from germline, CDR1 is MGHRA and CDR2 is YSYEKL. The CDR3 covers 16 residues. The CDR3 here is CASSQDLQTSTDTQYF. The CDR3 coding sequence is TGCGCCAGCAGCCAAGATCTCCAGACTAGCACAGATACGCAGTATTTT.

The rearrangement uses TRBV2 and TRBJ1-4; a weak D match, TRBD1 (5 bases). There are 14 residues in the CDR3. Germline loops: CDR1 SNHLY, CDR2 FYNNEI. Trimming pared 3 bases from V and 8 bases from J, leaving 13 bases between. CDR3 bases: TGTGCCAGCAGTGATGGCCAGGGAGGGGAAAAACTGTTTTTT. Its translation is CASSDGQGGEKLFF.

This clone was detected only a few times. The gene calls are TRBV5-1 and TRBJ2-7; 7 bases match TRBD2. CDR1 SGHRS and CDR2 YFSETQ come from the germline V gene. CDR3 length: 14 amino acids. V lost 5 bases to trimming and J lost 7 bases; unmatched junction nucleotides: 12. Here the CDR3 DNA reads TGCGCCAGCAGTCCTAGCGGACCTATCTTGGAGCAGTACTTC. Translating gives CASSPSGPILEQYF.

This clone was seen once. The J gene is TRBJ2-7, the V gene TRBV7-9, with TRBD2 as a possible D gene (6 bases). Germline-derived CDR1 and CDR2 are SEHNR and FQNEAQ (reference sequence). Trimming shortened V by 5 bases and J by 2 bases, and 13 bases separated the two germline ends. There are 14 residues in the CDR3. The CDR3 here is CASSGDSNPYEQYF. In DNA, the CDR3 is TGTGCCAGCAGCGGGGACTCAAACCCCTACGAGCAGTACTTC.

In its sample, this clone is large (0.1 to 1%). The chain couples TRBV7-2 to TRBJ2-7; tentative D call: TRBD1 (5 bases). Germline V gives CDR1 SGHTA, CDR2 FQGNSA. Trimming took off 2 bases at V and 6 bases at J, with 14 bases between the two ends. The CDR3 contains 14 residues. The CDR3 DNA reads TGTGCCAGCAGCTTATCCATACAGGTTAGCGAGCAGTACTTC. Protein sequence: CASSLSIQVSEQYF.

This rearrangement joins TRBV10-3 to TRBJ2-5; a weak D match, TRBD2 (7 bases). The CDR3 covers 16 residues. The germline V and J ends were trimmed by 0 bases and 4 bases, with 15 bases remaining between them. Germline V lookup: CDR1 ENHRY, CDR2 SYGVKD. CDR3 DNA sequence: TGTGCCATCAGTGAGTCGATGCACAGGGAGGGAGAGACCCAGTACTTC. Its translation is CAISESMHREGETQYF.

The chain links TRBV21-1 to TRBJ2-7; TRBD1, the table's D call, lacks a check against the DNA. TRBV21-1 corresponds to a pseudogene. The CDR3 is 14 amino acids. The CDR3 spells CAISERTGSDEQYF. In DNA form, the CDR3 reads TGTGCCATTTCAGAAAGAACAGGGTCGGATGAGCAGTACTTC.

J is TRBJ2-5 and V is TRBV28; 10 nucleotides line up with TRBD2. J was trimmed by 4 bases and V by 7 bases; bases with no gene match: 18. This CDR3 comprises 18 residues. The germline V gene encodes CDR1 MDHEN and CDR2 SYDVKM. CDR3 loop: CASTSRGASGSYGETQYF. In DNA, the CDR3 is TGTGCCAGCACCTCGCGGGGAGCTAGCGGGAGTTACGGAGAGACCCAGTACTTC.

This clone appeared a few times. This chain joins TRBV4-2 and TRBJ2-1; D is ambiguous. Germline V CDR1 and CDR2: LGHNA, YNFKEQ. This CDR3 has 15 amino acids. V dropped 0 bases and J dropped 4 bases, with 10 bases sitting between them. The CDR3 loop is CASSQDLGNYNEQFF. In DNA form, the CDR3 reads TGTGCCAGCAGCCAAGATCTAGGAAATTACAATGAGCAGTTCTTC.

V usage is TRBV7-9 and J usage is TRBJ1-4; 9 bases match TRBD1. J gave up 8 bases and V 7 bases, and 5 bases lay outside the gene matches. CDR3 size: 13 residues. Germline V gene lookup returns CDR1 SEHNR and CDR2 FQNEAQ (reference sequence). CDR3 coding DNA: TGTGCCAGCACGGGACAGGGTGGCGAAAAACTGTTTTTT. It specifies CASTGQGGEKLFF. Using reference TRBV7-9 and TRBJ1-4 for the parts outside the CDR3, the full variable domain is DTGVSQNPRHKITKRGQNVTFRCDPISEHNRLYWYRQTLGQGPEFLTYFQNEAQLEKSRLLSDRFSAERPKGSFSTLEIQRTEQGDSAMYLCASTGQGGEKLFFGSGTQLSVL.

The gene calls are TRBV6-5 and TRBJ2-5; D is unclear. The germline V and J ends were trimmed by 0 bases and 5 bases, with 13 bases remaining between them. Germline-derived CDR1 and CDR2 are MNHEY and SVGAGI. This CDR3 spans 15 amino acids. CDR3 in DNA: TGTGCCAGCAGTTACTCGTCGATGGGCTTGGAGACCCAGTACTTC. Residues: CASSYSSMGLETQYF.

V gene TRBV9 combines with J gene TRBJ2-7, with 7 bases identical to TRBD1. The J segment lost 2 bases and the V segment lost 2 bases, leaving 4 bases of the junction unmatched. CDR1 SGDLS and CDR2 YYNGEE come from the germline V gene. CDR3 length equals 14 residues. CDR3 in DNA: TGTGCCAGCAGCGTTGGGGACAGCCCCTACGAGCAGTACTTC. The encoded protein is CASSVGDSPYEQYF.

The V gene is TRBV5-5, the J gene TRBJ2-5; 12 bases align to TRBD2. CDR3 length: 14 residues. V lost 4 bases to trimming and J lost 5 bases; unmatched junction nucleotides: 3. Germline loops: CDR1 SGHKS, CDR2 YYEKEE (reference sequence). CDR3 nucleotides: TGTGCCAGCAGCACCGGGACTAGCGGGGAGACCCAGTACTTC. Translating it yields CASSTGTSGETQYF.